The present T cell receptor (beta chain) was sequenced within a study of blood T cell repertoires in COVID-19. This CDR3 has 13 amino acids. Germline assignment: CDR1 MDHEN and CDR2 SYDVKM. After removal of 6 bases from V and 7 bases from J, the junction contained 8 bases not matched to a gene. TCRdb keeps only in-frame clones here, not all; method: immunoSEQ multiplex PCR. The table includes roughly 180,000 clones, 65% to 90% detected once. The sample was peripheral blood. The rearrangement joins TRBV28 to TRBJ1-2, with TRBD1 matching 7 bases. This TCR came from a man between 60 and 75 years old with acute or convalescent COVID-19. The CDR3 protein is CASSLDREGGYTF. CDR3 DNA sequence: TGTGCCAGCAGCCTAGACAGGGAAGGTGGCTACACCTTC.